This T cell receptor (beta chain) was obtained from a study of cytomegalovirus exposure and HLA in healthy donors. Comment on this clone: Its antigen remains unknown.

PCR employed 60 Vbeta and 13 Jbeta primers. Data came from immunoSEQ multiplex PCR; TCRdb stores just in-frame clones and leaves some out. The data show around 110,000 clones, with approximately 82% seen just once and 2.5% held by the top ten. Study observations and caveats: Fewer N-insertions than the roughly 600-donor mean were reportedly shown by an Asian-associated ancestry cluster in a later analysis.

These donors, healthy bone marrow donors, were studied. V was shortened by 2 bases and J by 3 bases, with 17 bases between the two germline ends. There are 17 residues in the CDR3. Germline V gene sequence: CDR1 KGHSH, CDR2 LQKENI. The clonotype originates from a middle-aged man in good health and CMV-seronegative. The chain uses TRBV18 and TRBJ1-5; no definite D call. The sample consisted of PBMCs. The CDR3 bases are TGTGCCAGCTCACCAGGGGAGGGTCCGGATCCCAATCAGCCCCAGCATTTT. Its translation is CASSPGEGPDPNQPQHF.